These 20 T cell receptor beta chains were all obtained from the same sample, sequenced in a study of CD8 T cells in Susac syndrome. A quantity of roughly 0.5 to 1 ug RNA underwent reverse transcription using random hexamers. TCRdb recomputed calls from the immunoSEQ multiplex PCR reads with MiXCR, one row per CDR3 protein. This table holds tens of thousands of distinct CDR3 sequences, 80% to 95% found once. The sample taken for sequencing was CD8+ T cells from PBMCs. These receptors originate from a human donor in good health.

This chain uses TRBV6-2 or TRBV6-3 with TRBJ2-1; D assignment may be TRBD1 or TRBD2 (5 bases each). V was pared by 8 bases and J by 7 bases, with 9 bases between. There are 11 residues in the CDR3. Germline V lookup: CDR1 MNHEY, CDR2 SVGEGT. The CDR3 loop is CASLWGNEQFF. In DNA, the CDR3 is TGTGCCAGCTTATGGGGGAATGAGCAGTTCTTC.

The V and J genes are TRBV11-2 and TRBJ2-1; the match to TRBD1 covers 8 bases. The V and J ends lost 5 bases and 8 bases, in that order; junction bases with no gene match: 5. Looked up from germline, CDR1 is SGHAT and CDR2 is FQNNGV. The CDR3 is made up of 13 amino acids. This CDR3 reads CASSPGTGDEQFF. DNA for the CDR3: TGTGCCAGCAGCCCTGGGACAGGCGATGAGCAGTTCTTC.

The chain is built from TRBV4-3 and TRBJ2-7, with a tentative D call TRBD2 (6 bases). The CDR3 has 17 amino acids. Looked up from germline, CDR1 is LGHNA and CDR2 is YSLEER. The V gene lost 0 bases and the J gene lost 6 bases, with 21 bases spanning the gap. The CDR3 spells CASSQDKTGVGSAEQYF. CDR3 sequence (DNA): TGCGCCAGCAGCCAAGATAAGACGGGAGTTGGGTCCGCCGAGCAGTACTTC.

The V call is TRBV20-1, the J call TRBJ1-5; 9 bases match TRBD1. J lost 3 bases, V lost 4 bases, and 7 bases had no gene match. CDR1 and CDR2 from the germline V gene are DFQATT and SNEGSKA (reference sequence). The CDR3 contains 15 residues. The CDR3 DNA follows: TGCAGTGCTAACCCGACAGGGGGGTACAATCAGCCCCAGCATTTT. Its translation: CSANPTGGYNQPQHF.

This clonotype came up once. V gene TRBV4-3 combines with J gene TRBJ2-3; weak D call: TRBD2 (5 bases). Looked up from germline, CDR1 is LGHNA and CDR2 is YSLEER. The CDR3 runs 18 residues. V lost 0 bases and J 1 base, leaving 17 bases between the germline ends. CDR3: CASSQERVLMVGTDTQYF. Written as DNA, the CDR3 is TGCGCCAGCAGCCAAGAGAGGGTCCTCATGGTGGGCACAGATACGCAGTATTTT.

J is TRBJ1-5 and V is TRBV18; TRBD1 matches 9 bases. The CDR3 runs 16 residues. V lost 2 bases to trimming and J lost 6 bases; unmatched junction nucleotides: 8. CDR1 is KGHSH, CDR2 LQKENI, per germline. The CDR3 DNA reads TGTGCCAGCTCACCAAACAACGGACAGGGGCCTCAGCCCCAGCATTTT. Protein sequence: CASSPNNGQGPQPQHF.

J is TRBJ2-2 and V is TRBV6-2 or TRBV6-3, with TRBD2 identical over 11 bases. V lost 6 bases and J lost 2; bases outside the gene matches: 14. CDR1 and CDR2 from the germline V gene are MNHEY and SVGEGT. The CDR3 runs 19 residues. Here the CDR3 reads CASRYLTVGLAVNTGELFF. DNA of the CDR3: TGTGCCAGCAGATACCTTACTGTGGGACTAGCGGTAAACACCGGGGAGCTGTTTTTT.

V and J are TRBV12-3 or TRBV12-4 and TRBJ2-6; possible D gene TRBD1, 5 bases. Trimming left V 7 bases short and J 4 bases short, with 14 bases between. The CDR3 totals 15 residues. The CDR3 coding sequence is TGTGCCAGCACCATCTCAGGGCACGGGGCCAACGTCCTGACTTTC. This sequence encodes CASTISGHGANVLTF.

There are a few counts of this clonotype. The genes are TRBV6-2 or TRBV6-3 and TRBJ2-3; TRBD2 is a possible D gene (6 bases). Between the trimmed V and J ends, which lost 4 bases and 0 bases, there was a span of 14 bases. CDR1 is MNHEY, CDR2 SVGEGT, per germline. The CDR3 is 16 amino acids. The CDR3 protein is CASSWRVTGSTDTQYF. In nucleotides, the CDR3 is TGTGCCAGCAGTTGGAGGGTGACCGGTAGCACAGATACGCAGTATTTT.

The J gene is TRBJ2-1, the V gene TRBV30; a possible D gene is TRBD2 (5 bases). V shed 4 bases and J shed 8 bases, with 15 bases lying between them. CDR3 length equals 13 residues. In germline, CDR1 is GTSNPN, CDR2 SVGIG (reference sequence). The CDR3 DNA sequence: TGTGCCTGGAACCCGCTTGGAGGCTATGAGCAGTTCTTC. Amino acid sequence: CAWNPLGGYEQFF.

This chain joins TRBV20-1 and TRBJ2-7; D might be TRBD1 (7 bases). The V end lost 5 bases, the J end lost 0 bases, and 11 bases lay between the germline ends. Germline V lookup: CDR1 DFQATT, CDR2 SNEGSKA (reference sequence). This CDR3 has 13 residues. As DNA, the CDR3 is TGCAGTGCTGGCAGGGGGGACTCCTACGAGCAGTACTTC. Translating gives CSAGRGDSYEQYF.

V usage is TRBV14 and J usage is TRBJ2-7; 9 bases agree with TRBD1. Germline lookup yields CDR1 SGHDN and CDR2 FVKESK. The CDR3 extends over 14 amino acids. V was clipped by 1 base and J by 4 bases; unmatched bases: 2. The CDR3, as DNA: TGTGCCAGCAGCCAAGCCGGGACAGGGTACGAGCAGTACTTC. Translating gives CASSQAGTGYEQYF.

The J gene is TRBJ2-1, the V gene TRBV13; possibly TRBD1 for D (6 bases). The CDR3 extends over 14 amino acids. Trimming cost V 7 bases and J 7 bases, with 17 bases left between them. CDR1 and CDR2 (germline): PRHDT, FYEKMQ (reference sequence). The CDR3 DNA reads TGTGCCAGCAACGCACGGACAGCTACTAATGAGCAGTTCTTC. Amino acids: CASNARTATNEQFF. Based on the CDR3 plus reference TRBV13 and TRBJ2-1, the full variable domain is AAGVIQSPRHLIKEKRETATLKCYPIPRHDTVYWYQQGPGQDPQFLISFYEKMQSDKGSIPDRFSAQQFSDYHSELNMSSLELGDSALYFCASNARTATNEQFFGPGTRLTVL.

This chain connects TRBV10-3 to TRBJ2-2; D unclear. Trimming cost V 7 bases and J 0 bases, with 15 bases left between them. This CDR3 contains 16 residues. Germline CDR1 and CDR2: ENHRY and SYGVKD. This CDR3 reads CAINAGGTTNTGELFF. CDR3 bases: TGTGCCATCAACGCAGGCGGTACGACGAACACCGGGGAGCTGTTTTTT.

This clonotype was detected only a few times. V gene TRBV4-1 combines with J gene TRBJ2-5; maybe TRBD2 (6 bases). This CDR3 is built from 15 residues. V lost 2 bases and J lost 5, with 15 bases in between. Germline V gives CDR1 MGHRA, CDR2 YSYEKL. CDR3 loop: CASSQLPAGRETQYF. In nucleotides, the CDR3 is TGCGCCAGCAGCCAATTACCGGCAGGGAGGGAGACCCAGTACTTC.

J is TRBJ2-7 and V is TRBV7-6; 7 nucleotides match TRBD1. The V gene end was trimmed by 5 bases and the J gene end by 0 bases; junction bases not matched to a gene: 10. The CDR3 is 16 amino acids. CDR1 and CDR2 (germline): SGHVS, FNYEAQ. CDR3 sequence reads: CASSEGAGLSSYEQYF. The CDR3 bases are TGTGCCAGCAGCGAGGGGGCCGGGTTAAGCTCCTACGAGCAGTACTTC.

V usage is TRBV13 and J usage is TRBJ2-1; no clear D. From germline, CDR1 is PRHDT and CDR2 FYEKMQ (reference sequence). The CDR3 consists of 14 residues. V was clipped by 3 bases and J by 6 bases, with 12 bases between them. This CDR3 reads CASSLEMARNEQFF. The CDR3 coding sequence is TGTGCCAGCAGCTTGGAAATGGCTCGCAATGAGCAGTTCTTC.

This clonotype has just one count. This chain connects TRBV7-9 to TRBJ2-5; 10 bases match TRBD1. V gave up 4 bases and J gave up 4 bases; unmatched junction bases: 12. The germline gives CDR1 SEHNR, CDR2 FQNEAQ (reference sequence). There are 17 residues in the CDR3. DNA for the CDR3: TGTGCCAGCAGCTCCACCCTGGACAGGGGGGACGTAGAGACCCAGTACTTC. Protein product: CASSSTLDRGDVETQYF.

This CDR3 is CASSLRPPSTYEQYF. CDR3 nucleotides: TGTGCCAGCAGCCTACGACCTCCCTCGACCTACGAGCAGTACTTC. The chain has TRBV5-5 and TRBJ2-7, with D unclear. The V end was cut by 4 bases, the J end by 2 bases, with 16 bases between. This CDR3 region has 15 residues. CDR1 is SGHKS, CDR2 YYEKEE, per germline (reference sequence). The full variable domain, in which reference TRBV5-5 and TRBJ2-7 provide the parts outside the CDR3, is DAGVTQSPTHLIKTRGQQVTLRCSPISGHKSVSWYQQVLGQGPQFIFQYYEKEERGRGNFPDRFSARQFPNYSSELNVNALLLGDSALYLCASSLRPPSTYEQYFGPGTRLTVT.

This rearrangement joins TRBV10-3 to TRBJ2-7; weak D call: TRBD2 (7 bases). This CDR3 spans 15 amino acids. V lost 6 bases to trimming and J lost 2 bases, with 17 bases between them. Germline-derived CDR1 and CDR2 are ENHRY and SYGVKD. The CDR3 DNA reads as TGTGCCATCAGGGGAGGGGGGACGCGGGCCTACGAGCAGTACTTC. Translating it yields CAIRGGGTRAYEQYF.